What follows is one TCR beta chain and its context. The antigen remains unidentified. TCRdb itself ran the reads through MiXCR, one entry per CDR3 protein. The sample lists around 710,000 distinct CDR3 sequences, 25% to 35% occurring once. This record belongs to a study of T cell repertoires in cytomegalovirus infection. Study details: HLA-C-restricted CMV epitopes, recently identified, and well-studied HLA-B-restricted ones were used by the study. Public TCR beta signatures marked donors with CMV infection and the matching HLA. Study-level findings and limits: Within the response measured ex vivo, HLA-C-restricted CMV-specific TCR beta clonotypes were dominant. CMV carriers having the relevant HLA were flagged by cumulative public TCR beta family frequency.

This CDR3 is built from 15 residues. The ends were cut back, 7 bases at V and 1 base at J, with 18 bases in the middle. The V gene's germline CDR1 is SQVTM and CDR2 ANQGSEA. The gene calls are TRBV29-1 and TRBJ2-3, with a possible D match to TRBD2 (5 bases). This clonotype was obtained from a human donor in good health (CMV status not recorded). Some clones in this sample may be carry-over from other donors' samples. Sequencing used cultured CD8+ T cells from PBMCs, obtained from culture after CMV antigen stimulation. CDR3 in DNA: TGCAGCGCCAAACCCGCGTGGGAGCGCACAGATACGCAGTATTTT. Its protein is CSAKPAWERTDTQYF.